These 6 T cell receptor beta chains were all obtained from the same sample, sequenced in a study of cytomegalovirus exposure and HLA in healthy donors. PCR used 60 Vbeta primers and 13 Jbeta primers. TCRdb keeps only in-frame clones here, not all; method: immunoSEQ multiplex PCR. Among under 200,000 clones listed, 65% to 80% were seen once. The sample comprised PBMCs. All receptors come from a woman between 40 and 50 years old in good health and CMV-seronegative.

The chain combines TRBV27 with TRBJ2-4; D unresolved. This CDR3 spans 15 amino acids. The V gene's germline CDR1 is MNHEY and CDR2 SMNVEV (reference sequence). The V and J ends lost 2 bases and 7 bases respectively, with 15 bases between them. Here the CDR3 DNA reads TGTGCCAGCAGTTTAGAAGCCGCAGGAAGGAACATTCAGTACTTC. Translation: CASSLEAAGRNIQYF.

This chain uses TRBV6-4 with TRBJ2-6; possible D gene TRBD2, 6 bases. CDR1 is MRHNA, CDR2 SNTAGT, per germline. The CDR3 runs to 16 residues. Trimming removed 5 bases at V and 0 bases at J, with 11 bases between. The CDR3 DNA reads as TGTGCCAGCAGTTCGGGACTGAGCTCTGGGGCCAACGTCCTGACTTTC. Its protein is CASSSGLSSGANVLTF.

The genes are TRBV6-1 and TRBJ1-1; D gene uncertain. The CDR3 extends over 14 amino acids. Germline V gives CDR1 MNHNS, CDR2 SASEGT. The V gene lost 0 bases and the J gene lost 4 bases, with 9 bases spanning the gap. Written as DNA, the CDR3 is TGTGCCAGCAGTGAAGCGTACTACGGCACTGAAGCTTTCTTT. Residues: CASSEAYYGTEAFF.

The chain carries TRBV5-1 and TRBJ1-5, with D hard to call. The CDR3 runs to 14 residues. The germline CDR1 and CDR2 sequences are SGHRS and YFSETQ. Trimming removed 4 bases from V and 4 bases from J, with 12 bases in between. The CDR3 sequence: CASSPSVANQPQHF. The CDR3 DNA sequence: TGCGCCAGCAGCCCCTCGGTAGCAAATCAGCCCCAGCATTTT.

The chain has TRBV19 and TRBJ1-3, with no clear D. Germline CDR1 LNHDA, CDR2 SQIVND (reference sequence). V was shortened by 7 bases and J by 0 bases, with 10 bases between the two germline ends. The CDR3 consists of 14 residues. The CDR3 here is CASNQFLSGNTIYF. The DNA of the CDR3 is TGTGCCAGTAACCAGTTTCTCTCTGGAAACACCATATATTTT. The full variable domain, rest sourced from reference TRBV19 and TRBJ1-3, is DGGITQSPKYLFRKEGQNVTLSCEQNLNHDAMYWYRQDPGQGLRLIYYSQIVNDFQKGDIAEGYSVSREKKESFPLTVTSAQKNPTAFYLCASNQFLSGNTIYFGEGSWLTVV.

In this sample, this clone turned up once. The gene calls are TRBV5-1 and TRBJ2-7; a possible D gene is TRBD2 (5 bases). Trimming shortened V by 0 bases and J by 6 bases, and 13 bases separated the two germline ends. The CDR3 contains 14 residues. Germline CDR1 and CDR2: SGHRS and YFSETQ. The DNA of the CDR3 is TGCGCCAGCAGCTTGGATGGCAGGACTCGCGAGCAGTACTTC. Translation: CASSLDGRTREQYF.